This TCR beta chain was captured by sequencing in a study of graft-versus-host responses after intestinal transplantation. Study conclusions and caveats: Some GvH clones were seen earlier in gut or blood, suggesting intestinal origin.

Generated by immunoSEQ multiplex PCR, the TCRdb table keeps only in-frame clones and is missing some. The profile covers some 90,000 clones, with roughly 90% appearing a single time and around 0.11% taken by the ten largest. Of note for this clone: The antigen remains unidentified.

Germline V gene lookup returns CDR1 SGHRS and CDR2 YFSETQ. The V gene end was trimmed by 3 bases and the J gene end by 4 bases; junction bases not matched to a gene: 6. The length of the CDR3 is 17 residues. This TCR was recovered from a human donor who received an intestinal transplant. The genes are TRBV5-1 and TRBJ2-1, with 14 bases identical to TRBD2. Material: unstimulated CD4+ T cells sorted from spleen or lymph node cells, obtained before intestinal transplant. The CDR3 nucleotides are TGCGCCAGCAGCTACGGGACTAGCGGGGGACCGTACAATGAGCAGTTCTTC. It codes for CASSYGTSGGPYNEQFF.